These 29 T cell receptor beta chains came from one sample sequenced in a study of cytomegalovirus exposure and HLA in healthy donors. PCR employed 60 Vbeta and 13 Jbeta primers. The protocol was immunoSEQ multiplex PCR, while the TCRdb copy is restricted to in-frame clones and leaves out a portion. The profile shows roughly 180,000 clones, 8.5% to 10% of them singletons. The sample comprised PBMCs. These receptors were taken from a woman aged 25 to 39 in good health and CMV-seropositive.

This clone was observed a handful of times. The V call is TRBV9, the J call TRBJ2-7; 9 bases are shared with TRBD2. This CDR3 has 15 amino acids. Germline assignment: CDR1 SGDLS and CDR2 YYNGEE. The V and J ends lost 2 bases and 3 bases, in that order; junction bases with no gene match: 6. CDR3 sequence: CASSVLAGDLYEQYF. The CDR3 DNA follows: TGTGCCAGCAGCGTGTTAGCGGGAGACCTCTACGAGCAGTACTTC.

This clone was found a few times. The chain couples TRBV18 to TRBJ1-2, with D possibly being TRBD1 (6 bases). Germline loops: CDR1 KGHSH, CDR2 LQKENI. Trimming cost V 0 bases and J 8 bases, with 16 bases left between them. The CDR3 runs to 15 residues. The CDR3 DNA sequence: TGTGCCAGCTCACCACCCCCCCCAGCCACAGGGGGCTACACCTTC. This translates into CASSPPPPATGGYTF.

The gene calls are TRBV4-1 and TRBJ1-1, with D possibly TRBD1 on 6 matching bases. Germline V gene lookup returns CDR1 MGHRA and CDR2 YSYEKL. This CDR3 contains 17 residues. V was shortened by 2 bases and J by 1 base, with 17 bases between the two germline ends. CDR3 in DNA: TGCGCCAGCAGCCAATCAGGGGCCTTGGGTGGGAACACTGAAGCTTTCTTT. Translating it yields CASSQSGALGGNTEAFF.

This clone showed up just a few times. The CDR3 loop is CASSFRGRDGEKLFF. The DNA for the CDR3 is TGCGCCAGCAGTTTCAGGGGGCGCGACGGTGAAAAACTGTTTTTT. The chain employs TRBV5-1 and TRBJ1-4; 8 positions match TRBD1. This CDR3 is built from 15 residues. Looked up from germline, CDR1 is SGHRS and CDR2 is YFSETQ. V trimming: 5 bases; J trimming: 7 bases; junction bases outside the gene matches: 10.

The chain joins TRBV7-9 to TRBJ2-7, with TRBD1 matching 7 bases. Trimming took 11 bases from V and 5 from J; bases not matched to a gene: 24. This CDR3 region has 17 residues. The germline CDR1 and CDR2 sequences are SEHNR and FQNEAQ (reference sequence). For the CDR3, the DNA is TGTGCCGCCGACAGGGTGGAAAAGACAGGGTCGTTCAACGAGCAGTACTTC. The encoded protein is CAADRVEKTGSFNEQYF.

The genes are TRBV5-1 and TRBJ1-1; D might be TRBD1 (5 bases). Trimming removed 2 bases from V and 4 bases from J, with 12 bases in between. The CDR3 runs to 14 residues. CDR1 is SGHRS and CDR2 is YFSETQ in the germline V gene. The DNA of the CDR3 is TGCGCCAGCAGCTTAGGCGGGGCTAGCACTGAAGCTTTCTTT. It yields the protein CASSLGGASTEAFF.

This clone was seen a handful of times. The chain uses TRBV5-6 and TRBJ2-3; 8 nucleotides agree with TRBD1. With 3 bases clipped from V and 5 bases from J, the junction kept 8 bases outside the gene matches. Germline V CDR1 and CDR2: SGHDT, YYEEEE. The CDR3 has 15 residues. The CDR3, as DNA: TGTGCCAGCAGCTGGACAGGGCTAGTGGGAGATACGCAGTATTTT. The encoded protein is CASSWTGLVGDTQYF.

This clone was seen more than once but under ten times. This chain links TRBV15 with TRBJ1-5, with D possibly being TRBD1 (6 bases). The V end was cut by 2 bases, the J end by 5 bases, with 16 bases between. Germline V gene sequence: CDR1 LNHNV, CDR2 YYDKDF (reference sequence). The CDR3 loop spans 16 amino acids. The CDR3 sequence is CATSRLTGVSDQPQHF. The CDR3 DNA sequence: TGTGCCACCAGCAGACTGACAGGCGTATCTGATCAGCCCCAGCATTTT. Complete variable domain (other parts from reference TRBV15 and TRBJ1-5): DAMVIQNPRYQVTQFGKPVTLSCSQTLNHNVMYWYQQKSSQAPKLLFHYYDKDFNNEADTPDNFQSRRPNTSFCFLDIRSPGLGDTAMYLCATSRLTGVSDQPQHFGDGTRLSIL.

This chain connects TRBV9 to TRBJ2-1; D gene ambiguous. V lost 0 bases and J lost 3, with 7 bases in between. CDR3 length: 14 residues. Germline lookup yields CDR1 SGDLS and CDR2 YYNGEE. DNA for the CDR3: TGTGCCAGCAGCGTAGCCAACAGCTACAATGAGCAGTTCTTC. Amino acids: CASSVANSYNEQFF. The whole variable domain, filled in from reference TRBV9 and TRBJ2-1, reads DSGVTQTPKHLITATGQRVTLRCSPRSGDLSVYWYQQSLDQGLQFLIQYYNGEERAKGNILERFSAQQFPDLHSELNLSSLELGDSALYFCASSVANSYNEQFFGPGTRLTVL.

This clone has a count of ten or more. The chain employs TRBV5-1 and TRBJ2-1; 8 bases line up with TRBD2. From germline, CDR1 is SGHRS and CDR2 YFSETQ. There are 13 residues in the CDR3. V shed 8 bases and J 7 bases; nucleotides not matched to a gene: 8. CDR3 protein: CARFPAGVNEQFF. The DNA of the CDR3 is TGCGCCAGATTCCCAGCGGGAGTAAATGAGCAGTTCTTC.

V usage is TRBV10-1 and J usage is TRBJ2-7, with a tentative D call TRBD1 (8 bases). The CDR3 has 16 amino acids. V was trimmed by 3 bases and J by 7 bases, leaving 22 bases between them. Germline CDR1 reads WNHNN; CDR2 reads SYGVQD (reference sequence). CDR3: CASSDPGQGGSWEQYF. The CDR3 DNA follows: TGCGCCAGCAGTGATCCCGGACAGGGAGGGTCTTGGGAGCAGTACTTC.

This clone has more than one count but fewer than ten. CDR3 sequence reads: CASSQEYPYQGETQYF. The CDR3 DNA sequence: TGCGCCAGCAGCCAAGAATACCCTTACCAGGGGGAGACCCAGTACTTC. The rearrangement joins TRBV4-1 to TRBJ2-5; TRBD1 might be the D (6 bases). V was clipped by 0 bases and J by 5 bases, with 16 bases between them. CDR3 length: 16 residues. CDR1 and CDR2 (germline): MGHRA, YSYEKL.

The V and J genes are TRBV25-1 and TRBJ2-7, with a possible D match to TRBD1 (5 bases). The CDR3 runs to 11 residues. CDR1 is MGHDK and CDR2 is SYGVNS in the germline V gene. Trimming cost V 5 bases and J 4 bases, with 6 bases left between them. The CDR3 region has the DNA TGTGCCAGCAGTCAGGGTTACGAGCAGTACTTC. This encodes CASSQGYEQYF.

The sample holds a few counts of this clone. The rearrangement joins TRBV4-2 to TRBJ2-3; perhaps TRBD2 as D (7 bases). Germline V CDR1 and CDR2: LGHNA, YNFKEQ. V dropped 2 bases and J dropped 5 bases, with 14 bases sitting between them. The CDR3 consists of 15 residues. This CDR3 is CASSQHGGPIDTQYF. The CDR3 region has the DNA TGTGCCAGCAGCCAACACGGGGGGCCTATAGATACGCAGTATTTT.

This rearrangement joins TRBV5-4 to TRBJ2-6; no clear D. Per germline, CDR1 SGHNT and CDR2 YYREEE (reference sequence). The CDR3 consists of 15 residues. V gave up 4 bases and J gave up 0 bases, with 8 bases separating them. The CDR3 DNA follows: TGTGCCAGCAGCCCGCCTAGCTCTGGGGCCAACGTCCTGACTTTC. Protein sequence: CASSPPSSGANVLTF.

This clone has a handful of counts. The V and J genes are TRBV5-6 and TRBJ1-1, with D possibly being TRBD1 (6 bases). Germline loops: CDR1 SGHDT, CDR2 YYEEEE. Trimming left V 4 bases short and J 4 bases short, with 23 bases between. This CDR3 contains 17 residues. CDR3: CASSLRGAGATGTEAFF. CDR3 nucleotides: TGTGCCAGCAGCCTTAGAGGGGCGGGGGCGACGGGCACTGAAGCTTTCTTT.

This clone has a handful of counts. This sequence joins TRBV5-1 and TRBJ2-7; TRBD1 matches 8 bases. CDR1 and CDR2 from the germline V gene are SGHRS and YFSETQ. V was pared by 5 bases and J by 5 bases, with 6 bases of the junction left unmatched. This CDR3 is 13 amino acids long. The CDR3 region is CASRFGQGDEQYF. CDR3 nucleotide sequence: TGCGCCAGCAGGTTTGGACAGGGAGACGAGCAGTACTTC. Looking up the rest from reference TRBV5-1 and TRBJ2-7 gives the full variable domain: KAGVTQTPRYLIKTRGQQVTLSCSPISGHRSVSWYQQTPGQGLQFLFEYFSETQRNKGNFPGRFSGRQFSNSRSEMNVSTLELGDSALYLCASRFGQGDEQYFGPGTRLTVT.

This clone was seen more than once but under ten times. The chain joins TRBV27 to TRBJ2-1; 13 bases are a match to TRBD2. CDR3 size: 17 residues. V trimming: 7 bases; J trimming: 0 bases; junction bases outside the gene matches: 6. Germline loops: CDR1 MNHEY, CDR2 SMNVEV (reference sequence). The CDR3, as DNA: TGTGCCAGCACCACGGGGACTAGCGGGGCCTCCTACAATGAGCAGTTCTTC. Its protein product is CASTTGTSGASYNEQFF.

This chain connects TRBV30 to TRBJ2-4, with 16 positions matching TRBD2. CDR3 length: 17 residues. The J segment lost 9 bases and the V segment lost 5 bases, leaving 13 bases of the junction unmatched. Germline CDR1 is GTSNPN and CDR2 is SVGIG (reference sequence). DNA of the CDR3: TGTGCCTGGTCCGGGGGACTAGCGGGAGGGGCCTCGGGCATTCAGTACTTC. Its translation is CAWSGGLAGGASGIQYF.

V gene TRBV7-2 combines with J gene TRBJ2-7; 14 positions match TRBD2. This CDR3 has 16 residues. Germline V gene data show CDR1 as SGHTA and CDR2 as FQGNSA. J lost 5 bases, V lost 5 bases, and 8 bases had no gene match. CDR3 nucleotides: TGTGCCAGCAGCCCCCTGGGACTAGCGGGAGCCCACGAGCAGTACTTC. Protein: CASSPLGLAGAHEQYF.

The rearrangement uses TRBV19 and TRBJ2-7, with TRBD2 identical over 10 bases. This CDR3 comprises 17 residues. The ends lost 3 bases at V and 3 bases at J; junction bases unmatched: 11. Germline V gene data show CDR1 as LNHDA and CDR2 as SQIVND (reference sequence). In nucleotides, the CDR3 is TGTGCCAGTAGTATCTTGCTAGCGGGAGAAGCGGACTACGAGCAGTACTTC. It encodes CASSILLAGEADYEQYF.

The chain carries TRBV2 and TRBJ2-7; 12 bases fit TRBD2. The CDR3 is made up of 16 amino acids. The V gene end was trimmed by 6 bases and the J gene end by 0 bases; junction bases not matched to a gene: 6. The germline V gene has CDR1 SNHLY and CDR2 FYNNEI. DNA of the CDR3: TGTGCCAGCAGACAAGGACTAGCGGGACTCTCCTACGAGCAGTACTTC. Translating gives CASRQGLAGLSYEQYF.

This clone appeared a few times. The chain has TRBV19 and TRBJ1-2, with 8 bases aligning to TRBD1. Germline-derived CDR1 and CDR2 are LNHDA and SQIVND (reference sequence). Trimming at V came to 4 bases and at J to 4 bases, leaving 8 bases not matched to a gene. The CDR3 has 15 amino acids. The CDR3 loop reads CASSTYPGGTYGYTF. CDR3 DNA sequence: TGTGCCAGTAGTACGTATCCAGGGGGCACCTATGGCTACACCTTC.

This sequence joins TRBV18 and TRBJ2-1; maybe TRBD2 (5 bases). V was trimmed by 4 bases and J by 0 bases, leaving 13 bases between them. This CDR3 has 16 residues. Looked up from germline, CDR1 is KGHSH and CDR2 is LQKENI. CDR3 protein: CASSRPDSLSYNEQFF. The CDR3 DNA sequence: TGTGCCAGCTCACGACCGGACTCCCTCTCCTACAATGAGCAGTTCTTC.

This clone was counted only a few times. The rearrangement links TRBV5-6 to TRBJ2-3; the D is unclear. The CDR3 is 13 residues long. Trimming removed 2 bases from V and 2 bases from J, with 6 bases in between. Germline assignment: CDR1 SGHDT and CDR2 YYEEEE. Here the CDR3 DNA reads TGTGCCAGCAGCTTTTGGGCCACAGATACGCAGTATTTT. The encoded protein is CASSFWATDTQYF.

This clone appeared a few times. The V call is TRBV29-1, the J call TRBJ2-7, with TRBD1 identical over 7 bases. Per germline, CDR1 SQVTM and CDR2 ANQGSEA. V shed 6 bases, J shed 2 bases, and the junction held 10 bases outside the gene matches. The CDR3 is 14 residues long. CDR3 loop: CSVWTGEYPYEQYF. CDR3 coding DNA: TGCAGCGTGTGGACAGGCGAATACCCCTACGAGCAGTACTTC.

V gene TRBV10-3 combines with J gene TRBJ1-3, with TRBD1 as a possible D gene (6 bases). Germline lookup yields CDR1 ENHRY and CDR2 SYGVKD. This CDR3 spans 13 amino acids. Trimming pared 11 bases from V and 2 bases from J, leaving 13 bases between. The CDR3 DNA sequence: TGTGCCTCAACCAGGGGACCTGGAAACACCATATATTTT. This sequence encodes CASTRGPGNTIYF.

The rearrangement joins TRBV7-3 to TRBJ2-1; TRBD2 might be the D (6 bases). V was pared by 6 bases and J by 6 bases, with 12 bases between. This CDR3 is built from 13 residues. Germline V gene data show CDR1 as SGHTA and CDR2 as FQGTGA. The CDR3 nucleotides read TGTGCCAGCAGGGGCACCGGGGGCAATGAGCAGTTCTTC. It codes for CASRGTGGNEQFF. The whole variable domain, filled in from reference TRBV7-3 and TRBJ2-1, reads GAGVSQTPSNKVTEKGKYVELRCDPISGHTALYWYRQSLGQGPEFLIYFQGTGAADDSGLPNDRFFAVRPEGSVSTLKIQRTERGDSAVYLCASRGTGGNEQFFGPGTRLTVL.

This clone showed up just a few times. The CDR3 protein is CASSKTTSTGANVLTF. The CDR3, as DNA: TGTGCCAGCAGCAAAACAACTAGTACTGGGGCCAACGTCCTGACTTTC. The gene calls are TRBV9 and TRBJ2-6, with D perhaps TRBD2 (5 bases). The length of the CDR3 is 16 residues. V was shortened by 4 bases and J by 2 bases, with 13 bases between the two germline ends. Germline CDR1 is SGDLS and CDR2 is YYNGEE. Supplemented by reference TRBV9 and TRBJ2-6, the full variable domain reads DSGVTQTPKHLITATGQRVTLRCSPRSGDLSVYWYQQSLDQGLQFLIQYYNGEERAKGNILERFSAQQFPDLHSELNLSSLELGDSALYFCASSKTTSTGANVLTFGAGSRLTVL.